These T cell receptor beta chains were read from a single sample in a study of blood T cell repertoires in COVID-19. Method: immunoSEQ multiplex PCR; TCRdb's copy keeps in-frame clones and lacks some. The profile covers roughly 500,000 clones, with 80% to 90% appearing a single time and 3.2% taken by the ten largest. The sample was peripheral blood. Receptors originate from a human donor in a cohort sampled during active COVID-19. The CDR3 runs from the conserved cysteine through the conserved F or W. A D gene is named only where the DNA matches it firmly. The listing skips clone size in some rows; elsewhere it reads once, few, many or a size class.

TRBJ2-3	-	-	TRBV9	TGTGCCAGCAGCGGAGGACATTCTAGCACAGATACGCAGTATTTT	CASSGGHSSTDTQYF
TRBJ1-5	-	-	TRBV7-8	TGTGCCAGCAGCTTAGTCTCCGTCGGGGGTAGCAATCAGCCCCAGCATTTT	CASSLVSVGGSNQPQHF
TRBJ2-2	-	-	TRBV6-1	TGTGCCAGCAGTGAAGGTCAGGTCACCGGGGAGCTGTTTTTT	CASSEGQVTGELFF
TRBJ1-1	TRBD1	-	TRBV5-1	TGCGCCAGCAGCGAGGGACAGGGGGCCCTCGAGAACACTGAAGCTTTCTTT	CASSEGQGALENTEAFF
TRBJ1-1	-	once	TRBV20-1	TGCAGTGCTAGTCAACCCAAAGGGGGAGTGAACACTGAAGCTTTCTTT	CSASQPKGGVNTEAFF
TRBJ1-4	-	-	TRBV24-1	TGTGCCACCAGTGAAAAGGGGTTAGGTAATGAAAAACTGTTTTTT	CATSEKGLGNEKLFF
TRBJ2-1	TRBD1	-	TRBV19	TGTGCCAGCACAGGGGGCCAACACTACAATGAGCAGTTCTTC	CASTGGQHYNEQFF
TRBJ2-7	-	-	TRBV6-2/TRBV6-3	TGTGCCAGCAGTAGCGGAAACCCCTACGAGCAGTACTTC	CASSSGNPYEQYF
TRBJ2-1	-	-	TRBV5-1	TGCGCCAGCAGCTTGACTGTCCGGGGGACTCTATGGTTCTTC	CASSLTVRGTLWFF
TRBJ1-1	-	-	TRBV7-9	TGTGCCAGCAGCTTTCAAGCGAACACTGAAGCTTTCTTT	CASSFQANTEAFF
TRBJ1-4	-	-	TRBV30	TGTGCCTGGAGTGTAATAGTATCGGCAACTAATGAAAAACTGTTTTTT	CAWSVIVSATNEKLFF
TRBJ2-7	-	-	TRBV4-3	TGCGCCAGCAGCCAAGATCGGGGGAGCAGCCCCCACGAGCAGTACTTC	CASSQDRGSSPHEQYF
TRBJ2-5	TRBD2	-	TRBV7-9	TGTGCCAGCAGCTTAGGCCTGACTAGCGGGAGTCAAGAGACCCAGTACTTC	CASSLGLTSGSQETQYF
TRBJ2-5	TRBD1	-	TRBV6-1	TGTGCCAGCAGTGAATCGGGACAGGCATTAGAGACCCAGTACTTC	CASSESGQALETQYF
TRBJ2-5	TRBD2	-	TRBV4-1	TGCGCCAGCAGCCAAGATACAGCGGGATCGCAAGAGACCCAGTACTTC	CASSQDTAGSQETQYF
TRBJ2-1	-	once	TRBV6-4	TGTGCCAGCAATCTAGCAAATGATTACAATGAGCAGTTCTTC	CASNLANDYNEQFF
TRBJ1-5	-	-	TRBV6-5	TGTGCCAGCACCGGCGGAGTGAGCAATCAGCCCCAGCATTTT	CASTGGVSNQPQHF
TRBJ1-1	-	-	TRBV5-4	TGTGCCAGCAGCTTGGATACCAGGGGCCTCAACACTGAAGCTTTCTTT	CASSLDTRGLNTEAFF
TRBJ2-1	-	-	TRBV4-1	TGCGCCAGCAGCCCCTTCCTGGCGGTCCACAATGAGCAGTTCTTC	CASSPFLAVHNEQFF
TRBJ2-1	TRBD2	-	TRBV7-8	TGTGCCAGCAGCTCCGAGCGGGACTCCTACTACAATGAGCAGTTCTTC	CASSSERDSYYNEQFF
TRBJ1-5	-	-	TRBV19	TGTGCCAGTAGTATAACAGGGAGCCAACCACGGCCCCAGCATTTT	CASSITGSQPRPQHF
TRBJ2-1	-	-	TRBV7-3	TGTGCCAGCAGCTTATCCCAGGGTCCTTGGAATGAGCAGTTCTTC	CASSLSQGPWNEQFF
TRBJ2-2	TRBD2	once	TRBV7-2	TGTGCCAGCAGCTCCAAGGGGAGCGGGAGGATCACCGGGGAGCTGTTTTTT	CASSSKGSGRITGELFF
TRBJ2-7	TRBD1	-	TRBV15	TGTGCCACCAGCATACGACAGGGGGACGAGCAGTACTTC	CATSIRQGDEQYF
TRBJ1-1	-	few	TRBV6-5	TGTGCCAGCAGTTCAAAAGCGGGGTCGTCGGCTGAAGCTTTCTTT	CASSSKAGSSAEAFF
TRBJ2-1	TRBD2	few	TRBV18	TGTGCCAGCTCACCATACTCAGCGGGAGGGGGAAATGAGCAGTTCTTC	CASSPYSAGGGNEQFF
TRBJ2-5	TRBD1	-	TRBV5-1	TGCGCCAGCAGTAAGGACAGGGGCGGAGAGGAGACCCAGTACTTC	CASSKDRGGEETQYF
TRBJ2-7	-	-	TRBV5-1	TGCGCCAGCAGCCTGGACCTCACAGGGATCGGCTACGAGCAGTACTTC	CASSLDLTGIGYEQYF
TRBJ2-3	TRBD2	-	TRBV7-2	TGTGCCAGCAGCTTAAGGGTTAGCGGGAGTTTAGATACGCAGTATTTT	CASSLRVSGSLDTQYF
TRBJ2-1	TRBD2	-	TRBV10-3	TGTGCTTCGGGGGGGGCGGCCGGCCCCTTCAATGAGCAGTTCTTC	CASGGAAGPFNEQFF
TRBJ1-2	-	-	TRBV5-4	TGTGCCAGCAGCTTAGTCAGGGCTGGGTATGATGGCTACACCTTC	CASSLVRAGYDGYTF
TRBJ2-1	TRBD2	-	TRBV2	TGTGCCAGCATAGTCACCGGGACTAGGAACAATGAGCAGTTCTTC	CASIVTGTRNNEQFF